Given below is one T cell receptor beta chain in context. The target antigen is unknown. This sample is part of a study of T cell repertoires in cytomegalovirus infection. On the study more broadly: Both a matching HLA type and CMV infection were indicated by public TCR beta signatures. Study findings and constraints: Across the ex vivo response, the dominant clonotypes were HLA-C-restricted CMV-specific TCR beta clonotypes.

This CDR3 has 13 residues. With 5 bases clipped from V and 13 bases from J, the junction kept 11 bases outside the gene matches. The germline V gene has CDR1 SGHVS and CDR2 FQNEAQ. TCRdb reanalysed the reads using MiXCR and keeps one entry per CDR3 protein. The sample holds about 740,000 distinct CDR3 sequences; 35% to 40% are singletons and the top ten take 2.5% to 3.5%. V gene TRBV7-8 combines with J gene TRBJ2-1, with 7 positions matching TRBD1. Material for sequencing was PBMCs. The receptor comes from a human donor in good health (CMV status not recorded). Some clones in this sample may be carry-over from other donors' samples. The CDR3 region is CASSKNRGCDQFF. The CDR3 region has the DNA TGTGCCAGCAGCAAGAACAGGGGCTGTGATCAGTTCTTC.